Presented here are 10 T cell receptor beta chains from one specimen sequenced in a study of T cell changes during pregnancy in multiple sclerosis. The data were produced by immunoSEQ multiplex PCR, yet TCRdb's version contains in-frame clones alone and is incomplete. The sample lists about 38,000 clones; around 93% were seen once. This specimen was CD4+ T cells from peripheral blood mononuclear cells, taken in the second trimester of pregnancy. These receptors were obtained from a female donor with multiple sclerosis, enrolled in a pregnancy study.

The V call is TRBV2, the J call TRBJ2-2; 7 bases are shared with TRBD2. Germline V gives CDR1 SNHLY, CDR2 FYNNEI. The CDR3 consists of 13 residues. The V segment lost 6 bases and the J segment 5 bases; nucleotides outside the gene matches: 3. The CDR3 protein is CASRRLATGELFF. The DNA for the CDR3 is TGTGCCAGCAGGCGACTAGCAACCGGGGAGCTGTTTTTT.

This sequence joins TRBV19 and TRBJ1-5; D perhaps matches TRBD1 (5 bases). This CDR3 region has 14 residues. Germline loops: CDR1 LNHDA, CDR2 SQIVND (reference sequence). Trimming shortened V by 3 bases and J by 7 bases, and 13 bases separated the two germline ends. Written as DNA, the CDR3 is TGTGCCAGTAGTATGCGAACAGGCGCCCAGCCCCAGCATTTT. Translated, it gives CASSMRTGAQPQHF.

This clone was seen only a few times. The chain recombines TRBV5-1 with TRBJ1-1, with 7 nucleotides matching TRBD1. Germline trimming cut 2 bases from V and 7 bases from J; bases unmatched to any gene: 11. Looked up from germline, CDR1 is SGHRS and CDR2 is YFSETQ. This CDR3 region has 15 residues. The CDR3 here is CASSLQGPSPGEAFF. The CDR3 nucleotides are TGCGCCAGCAGCTTACAGGGGCCCTCCCCGGGTGAAGCTTTCTTT.

The chain links TRBV18 to TRBJ2-7; TRBD1 matches 10 bases. V trimming: 5 bases; J trimming: 5 bases; junction bases outside the gene matches: 6. This CDR3 is 14 amino acids long. The germline V gene has CDR1 KGHSH and CDR2 LQKENI. This chain's CDR3 is CASSGRTGGDEQYF. The CDR3 DNA reads as TGTGCCAGCTCAGGACGGACAGGGGGGGACGAGCAGTACTTC.

The V and J genes are TRBV9 and TRBJ1-2; 10 bases line up with TRBD1. V trimming: 4 bases; J trimming: 4 bases; junction bases outside the gene matches: 13. In germline, CDR1 is SGDLS, CDR2 YYNGEE. This CDR3 contains 17 residues. CDR3 in amino acids: CASSPHLGQGIVYGYTF. In DNA form, the CDR3 reads TGTGCCAGCAGCCCGCACTTGGGACAGGGGATTGTCTATGGCTACACCTTC.

This sequence joins TRBV28 and TRBJ1-6; D remains ambiguous. This CDR3 comprises 13 residues. Germline V gene sequence: CDR1 MDHEN, CDR2 SYDVKM. The V end was cut by 7 bases, the J end by 9 bases, with 13 bases between. The CDR3 reads CASMRVMGSPLHF. For the CDR3, the DNA is TGTGCCAGCATGAGGGTTATGGGTTCACCCCTCCACTTT.

The chain joins TRBV10-3 to TRBJ1-5; TRBD1 matches at 8 bases. V gave up 10 bases and J gave up 5 bases; unmatched junction bases: 10. There are 14 residues in the CDR3. The germline V gene has CDR1 ENHRY and CDR2 SYGVKD. The DNA for the CDR3 is TGTGCCACTTCCCTCAGGGGGCGGTATCAGCCCCAGCATTTT. This gives the protein CATSLRGRYQPQHF.

A word on this clone: This CDR3 is also generated by other DNA sequences in the sample. The chain has TRBV20-1 and TRBJ2-7; D gene unclear. Germline CDR1 and CDR2: DFQATT and SNEGSKA (reference sequence). Trimming removed 3 bases from V and 3 bases from J, with 6 bases in between. This CDR3 comprises 11 residues. The DNA of the CDR3 is TGCAGTGCTAGGGGCGTCTACGAGCAGTACTTC. Residues: CSARGVYEQYF.

J is TRBJ2-3 and V is TRBV15, with 10 bases matching TRBD2. Looked up from germline, CDR1 is LNHNV and CDR2 is YYDKDF (reference sequence). CDR3 length: 16 residues. J gave up 8 bases and V 0 bases, and 8 bases lay outside the gene matches. The CDR3 reads CATSRDPAGGPSTQYF. The DNA of the CDR3 is TGTGCCACCAGCAGAGATCCAGCGGGAGGGCCCTCTACGCAGTATTTT. The whole variable domain, filled in from reference TRBV15 and TRBJ2-3, reads DAMVIQNPRYQVTQFGKPVTLSCSQTLNHNVMYWYQQKSSQAPKLLFHYYDKDFNNEADTPDNFQSRRPNTSFCFLDIRSPGLGDTAMYLCATSRDPAGGPSTQYFGPGTRLTVL.

V and J are TRBV11-2 and TRBJ1-1; TRBD1 agrees at 7 bases. Per the germline V gene, CDR1 is SGHAT and CDR2 is FQNNGV. Unmatched junction bases numbered 9, after V lost 2 bases and J lost 0 bases. This CDR3 has 17 residues. The CDR3 reads CASSLKLRGQLNTEAFF. CDR3 nucleotide sequence: TGTGCCAGCAGCTTAAAATTGCGGGGACAGTTGAACACTGAAGCTTTCTTT.